This T cell receptor (beta chain) was captured in a study of human T cells and chemical hapten exposure. Via MiXCR, TCRdb re-called the 5' RACE reads, giving one row per CDR3 protein. The repertoire consists of 150,000 or so distinct CDR3 sequences, with around 4% occurring once and the leading ten covering around 1.4%. Sequencing started from total RNA isolated from unfractionated whole blood. Looked up from germline, CDR1 is SGHRS and CDR2 is YFSETQ. Trimming left V 0 bases short and J 1 base short, with 7 bases between. The CDR3 is 14 residues long. The chain is built from TRBV5-1 and TRBJ1-1; D possibly corresponds to TRBD1 (5 bases). The source of this sequence is a female donor in good health. CDR3 DNA: TGCGCCAGCAGCTTGGGACAGAGGAACACTGAAGCTTTCTTT. Its translation: CASSLGQRNTEAFF.